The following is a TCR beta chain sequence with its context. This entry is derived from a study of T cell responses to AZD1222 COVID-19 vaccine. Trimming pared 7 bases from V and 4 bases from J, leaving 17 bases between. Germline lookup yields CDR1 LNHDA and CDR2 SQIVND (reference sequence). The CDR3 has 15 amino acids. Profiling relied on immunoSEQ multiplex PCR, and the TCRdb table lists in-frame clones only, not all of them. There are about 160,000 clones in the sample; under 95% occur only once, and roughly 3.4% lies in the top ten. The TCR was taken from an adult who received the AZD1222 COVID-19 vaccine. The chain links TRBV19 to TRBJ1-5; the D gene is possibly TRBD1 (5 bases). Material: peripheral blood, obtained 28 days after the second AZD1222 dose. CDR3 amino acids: CASTPRGRGNQPQHF. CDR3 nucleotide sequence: TGTGCCAGTACCCCCCGGGGGAGGGGTAATCAGCCCCAGCATTTT.